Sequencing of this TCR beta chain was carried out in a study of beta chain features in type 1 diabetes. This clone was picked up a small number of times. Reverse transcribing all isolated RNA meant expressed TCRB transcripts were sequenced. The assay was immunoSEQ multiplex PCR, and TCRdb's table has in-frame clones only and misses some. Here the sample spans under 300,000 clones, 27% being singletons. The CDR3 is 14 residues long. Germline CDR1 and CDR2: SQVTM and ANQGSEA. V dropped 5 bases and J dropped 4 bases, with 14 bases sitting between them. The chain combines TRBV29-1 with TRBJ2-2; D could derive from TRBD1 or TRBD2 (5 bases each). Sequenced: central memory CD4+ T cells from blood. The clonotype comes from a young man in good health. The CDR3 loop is CSVIASGLTGELFF. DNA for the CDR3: TGCAGCGTTATAGCTTCGGGGCTCACCGGGGAGCTGTTTTTT.